This TCR beta chain stems from a study of naive and memory T cell subsets. General observations from the study: TCR abundance followed a power law differing between naive and memory subsets.

On this clonotype itself: The antigen remains unidentified.

The beta constant-region primer was an equimolar mix of two oligonucleotides covering TRBC1 and TRBC2. TCRdb independently ran MiXCR on the UMI-ligation and nested PCR reads; one entry per CDR3 protein. The sample yields around 27,000 distinct CDR3 sequences, around 10% seen once. CDR1 is MNHEY and CDR2 is SVGEGT in the germline V gene. This CDR3 is built from 14 residues. V dropped 6 bases and J dropped 8; count of bases not matched to a gene: 12. This receptor was taken from a human donor in good health. The J gene is TRBJ1-2, the V gene TRBV6-2 or TRBV6-3; 7 bases agree with TRBD1. The sequencing sample was made of effector memory CD4+ T cells from blood. Subset reported: effector memory, CD45RA- CD27-. CDR3 amino acids: CASRPGQYLPGYTF. The DNA for the CDR3 is TGTGCCAGCAGACCGGGACAGTATTTACCCGGCTACACCTTC.